Listed below are T cell receptor beta chains from one sample, sequenced in a study of T cells after yellow fever vaccination. Each CDR3 protein is one row after TCRdb ran MiXCR on the 5' RACE reads. The sample has around 330,000 distinct CDR3 sequences; around 3.6% are singletons. The sequences come from PBMCs, collected on the day of the yellow fever booster vaccination. All receptors come from a man aged 18 to 30 who received the YFV17D yellow fever vaccine. The CDR3 runs from the conserved cysteine through the conserved F or W. The D gene is left open where the match is weak. Only part of the rows carry a size: once, few, many, or a class if the clone is expanded.

d_call	clone_size	v_call	j_call	cdr3_aa	cdr3_nt
TRBD2	few	TRBV7-9	TRBJ2-1	CASSLAPPSGGLRYNEQFF	TGTGCCAGCAGCTTAGCCCCGCCCAGCGGGGGGTTACGGTACAATGAGCAGTTCTTC
NA	few	TRBV5-1	TRBJ1-1	CASSAQNLEAFF	TGCGCCAGCAGCGCACAGAACCTTGAAGCTTTCTTT
TRBD1	many	TRBV6-5	TRBJ2-6	CASSYEDRAGANVLTF	TGTGCCAGCAGTTACGAGGACAGGGCTGGGGCCAACGTCCTGACTTTC
NA	many	TRBV6-5	TRBJ1-5	CASSYGTNQPQHF	TGTGCCAGCAGTTACGGAACAAATCAGCCCCAGCATTTT
TRBD1	few	TRBV5-4	TRBJ1-6	CASSLEGQGQSPLHF	TGTGCCAGCAGCTTGGAGGGACAGGGACAATCACCCCTCCACTTT
NA	NA	TRBV20-1	TRBJ2-5	CSAPRLGEETQYF	TGCAGTGCTCCCCGTTTGGGGGAAGAGACCCAGTACTTC
NA	few	TRBV2	TRBJ2-7	CASSLTENYEQYF	TGTGCCAGCAGTCTTACCGAAAACTACGAGCAGTACTTC
TRBD1	NA	TRBV18	TRBJ1-6	CASSSGQGPLHF	TGTGCCAGCTCATCTGGACAGGGACCCCTCCACTTT
TRBD1	NA	TRBV5-1	TRBJ1-1	CASRSGTGTWTEAFF	TGCGCCAGCAGGTCCGGGACAGGGACTTGGACTGAAGCTTTCTTT
TRBD1	many	TRBV9	TRBJ2-3	CASSAETGVADTQYF	TGTGCCAGCAGCGCCGAAACAGGGGTTGCAGATACGCAGTATTTT
TRBD2	many	TRBV7-2	TRBJ2-4	CASSPERGGAKNIQYF	TGTGCCAGCAGCCCGGAGCGGGGGGGAGCCAAAAACATTCAGTACTTC
TRBD2	many	TRBV7-3	TRBJ2-3	CASRLSGEYTDTQYF	TGTGCCAGCAGACTTAGCGGGGAGTACACAGATACGCAGTATTTT
TRBD1	many	TRBV4-1	TRBJ1-4	CASSQEGARVEKLFF	TGCGCCAGCAGCCAGGAGGGGGCGCGGGTTGAAAAACTGTTTTTT
NA	few	TRBV7-9	TRBJ1-2	CASSLEELWGGYTF	TGTGCCAGCAGCCTGGAGGAACTATGGGGTGGCTACACCTTC
NA	NA	TRBV24-1	TRBJ2-7	CATKISQVVYEQYF	TGTGCCACCAAGATCTCACAGGTGGTCTACGAGCAGTACTTC
NA	many	TRBV7-2	TRBJ2-3	CASSTPRGPKTDTQYF	TGTGCCAGCAGCACCCCGAGAGGGCCGAAGACAGATACGCAGTATTTT
NA	few	TRBV19	TRBJ1-5	CASSWSLYSNQPQHF	TGTGCCAGTAGTTGGTCCCTTTATAGCAATCAGCCCCAGCATTTT
NA	NA	TRBV5-1	TRBJ1-6	CASSPERSESPLHF	TGCGCCAGCAGCCCCGAGAGGTCGGAGTCACCCCTCCACTTT
NA	many	TRBV5-1	TRBJ1-2	CASSLALGDVVYGYTF	TGCGCCAGCAGCTTGGCCCTGGGGGATGTGGTCTATGGCTACACCTTC
TRBD2	many	TRBV11-2	TRBJ2-1	CASSFSLRGLKPGLAGGKYNEQFF	TGTGCCAGCAGCTTCTCCCTCAGGGGACTTAAGCCGGGACTAGCGGGGGGGAAATACAATGAGCAGTTCTTC
TRBD2	many	TRBV12-3/TRBV12-4	TRBJ2-7	CASSLAGGSSYEQYF	TGTGCCAGCAGCTTAGCGGGGGGGAGCTCCTACGAGCAGTACTTC
NA	many	TRBV30	TRBJ2-7	CAWSGEYYYEQYF	TGTGCCTGGAGTGGGGAGTATTACTACGAGCAGTACTTC
TRBD1	many	TRBV12-3/TRBV12-4	TRBJ2-5	CASRYLAGTGEETQYF	TGTGCCAGCAGGTACCTGGCCGGGACAGGGGAGGAGACCCAGTACTTC
TRBD1	many	TRBV4-3	TRBJ2-3	CASSQGTGFRSTDTQYF	TGCGCCAGCAGCCAAGGGACAGGTTTTCGTAGCACAGATACGCAGTATTTT
NA	many	TRBV5-6	TRBJ1-1	CASSWIQGEAFF	TGTGCCAGCAGCTGGATACAGGGCGAAGCTTTCTTT
TRBD1	few	TRBV7-2	TRBJ2-3	CASTFGTGSTDTQYF	TGTGCCAGCACCTTTGGGACAGGGAGCACAGATACGCAGTATTTT
TRBD1	many	TRBV10-3	TRBJ1-2	CAISVGTGGSNYGYTF	TGTGCCATCAGTGTAGGGACAGGGGGATCTAACTATGGCTACACCTTC
TRBD1	many	TRBV6-2/TRBV6-3	TRBJ2-2	CASSDRDRNTGELFF	TGTGCCAGCAGCGACCGGGACAGAAACACCGGGGAGCTGTTTTTT
TRBD2	few	TRBV12-3/TRBV12-4	TRBJ2-7	CASGSSGYEQYF	TGTGCCAGCGGCTCTAGCGGCTACGAGCAGTACTTC
TRBD1	many	TRBV7-2	TRBJ1-1	CASSPQGRNTEAFF	TGTGCCAGCAGCCCACAGGGGAGGAACACTGAAGCTTTCTTT
NA	many	TRBV10-2	TRBJ1-2	CASRGGGNYGYTF	TGCGCCAGCAGGGGGGGCGGTAACTATGGCTACACCTTC
NA	NA	TRBV7-2	TRBJ1-1	CASSSGPAAEAFF	TGTGCCAGCAGCTCCGGGCCGGCAGCTGAAGCTTTCTTT
TRBD1	few	TRBV20-1	TRBJ1-5	CSVIQGASGNQPQHF	TGCAGTGTCATACAGGGGGCTTCGGGCAATCAGCCCCAGCATTTT
TRBD1	NA	TRBV7-9	TRBJ2-6	CASSFNPGQGASGANVLTF	TGTGCCAGCAGTTTCAACCCGGGACAGGGGGCGTCCGGGGCCAACGTCCTGACTTTC
NA	many	TRBV7-2	TRBJ1-4	CASSLGIRDPGEKLFF	TGTGCCAGCAGCTTAGGAATCCGGGACCCGGGTGAAAAACTGTTTTTT
NA	NA	TRBV7-2	TRBJ2-3	CASRWPGADTQYF	TGTGCCAGCAGGTGGCCGGGGGCAGATACGCAGTATTTT
TRBD2	many	TRBV7-2	TRBJ2-5	CASSPIGLAGAQYF	TGTGCCAGCAGCCCGATTGGACTAGCTGGGGCCCAGTACTTC
NA	NA	TRBV18	TRBJ2-5	CASSPGQWETQYF	TGTGCCAGCTCACCCGGACAGTGGGAGACCCAGTACTTC
TRBD1	NA	TRBV5-5	TRBJ2-1	CASRPTGGRQFF	TGTGCCAGCAGACCAACAGGGGGCCGGCAGTTCTTC
NA	many	TRBV5-1	TRBJ2-3	CASSLISTDTQYF	TGCGCCAGCAGCTTGATAAGCACAGATACGCAGTATTTT
TRBD2	many	TRBV7-8	TRBJ2-1	CASSQRLAGMFRSGQFF	TGTGCCAGCAGCCAACGACTAGCGGGAATGTTTCGGTCCGGGCAGTTCTTC
NA	NA	TRBV5-1	TRBJ2-5	CASSLVDIGQETQYF	TGCGCCAGCAGCTTGGTGGACATAGGCCAAGAGACCCAGTACTTC
NA	many	TRBV2	TRBJ1-2	CASSGQAYGYTF	TGTGCCAGCAGTGGACAGGCGTATGGCTACACCTTC
TRBD1	many	TRBV2	TRBJ1-2	CASSVDREDGYTF	TGTGCCAGCAGTGTCGACAGGGAGGATGGCTACACCTTC
NA	NA	TRBV19	TRBJ1-3	CASSIRTAGNTIYF	TGTGCCAGTAGTATACGGACAGCCGGGAACACCATATATTTT
NA	NA	TRBV4-1	TRBJ1-2	CASSQNPGGGFYGYTF	TGCGCCAGCAGCCAGAACCCCGGGGGCGGGTTCTATGGCTACACCTTC
NA	few	TRBV4-1	TRBJ2-3	CASSQMGGTDTQYF	TGCGCCAGCAGCCAGATGGGGGGCACAGATACGCAGTATTTT
TRBD2	few	TRBV5-8	TRBJ2-5	CASSLAIAGGEETQYF	TGTGCCAGCAGCTTGGCCATAGCGGGGGGTGAAGAGACCCAGTACTTC
NA	many	TRBV20-1	TRBJ1-2	CSAPPGAGPYGYTF	TGCAGTGCTCCCCCAGGGGCCGGTCCATATGGCTACACCTTC
TRBD1	many	TRBV4-1	TRBJ2-1	CASSLGGDRGSDEQFF	TGCGCCAGCAGCCTGGGGGGAGACAGGGGTTCCGATGAGCAGTTCTTC
NA	many	TRBV5-1	TRBJ2-1	CASSFLEAPYNEQFF	TGCGCCAGCAGCTTCTTAGAGGCTCCCTACAATGAGCAGTTCTTC
NA	many	TRBV15	TRBJ2-4	CATSSDWSGTAKNIQYF	TGTGCCACCAGCAGTGATTGGTCAGGGACAGCCAAAAACATTCAGTACTTC
NA	many	TRBV20-1	TRBJ1-1	CSDVEGPNTEAFF	TGCAGTGATGTAGAGGGCCCGAACACTGAAGCTTTCTTT
TRBD2	many	TRBV7-2	TRBJ2-5	CASSRLISGGGSAQYF	TGTGCCAGCAGCCGCCTGATTAGCGGGGGGGGTTCAGCCCAGTACTTC
NA	many	TRBV20-1	TRBJ2-2	CSARSLRTPPELFF	TGCAGTGCTAGATCTCTGAGAACACCGCCCGAGCTGTTTTTT